The 22 T cell receptor beta chains below were found in one sample sequenced in a study of blood T cells in healthy people across ages. A second roughly 6 to 11 cycle PCR used barcoded and J-beta primers. TCRdb re-derived calls from the 5' RACE reads in MiXCR, one entry per CDR3 protein. The sample has about 1,000,000 distinct CDR3 sequences, more than 35% seen once. The specimen sequenced was blood. These receptors all stem from a woman aged 55-69 years in good health.

There are a few counts of this clonotype. V gene TRBV3-1 combines with J gene TRBJ2-1; D unclear. V was trimmed by 2 bases and J by 12 bases, leaving 11 bases between them. Per germline, CDR1 LGHDT and CDR2 YNNKEL (reference sequence). CDR3 length equals 12 residues. Here the CDR3 reads CASSQWGYWQFF. The DNA for the CDR3 is TGTGCCAGCAGCCAATGGGGATACTGGCAGTTCTTC.

The chain uses TRBV13 and TRBJ2-7, with 7 bases fitting TRBD2. CDR1 is PRHDT and CDR2 is FYEKMQ in the germline V gene (reference sequence). The J segment lost 3 bases and the V segment lost 10 bases, leaving 9 bases of the junction unmatched. The CDR3 loop spans 13 amino acids. This CDR3 reads CATGGAGVYEQYF. Here the CDR3 DNA reads TGTGCCACTGGTGGGGCGGGAGTCTACGAGCAGTACTTC.

J is TRBJ2-1 and V is TRBV7-2; no reliable D call. Trimming took 5 bases from V and 8 from J, leaving 16 bases between them. The CDR3 contains 14 residues. Germline-derived CDR1 and CDR2 are SGHTA and FQGNSA. CDR3 nucleotides: TGTGCCAGCAGCCGGGCGATCCTCTTAGATGAGCAGTTCTTC. Its protein product is CASSRAILLDEQFF.

The gene calls are TRBV5-7 and TRBJ2-7; TRBD2 matches at 9 bases. TRBV5-7 is designated an ORF whose function remains uncertain. The CDR3 totals 15 residues. The V gene end was trimmed by 4 bases and the J gene end by 4 bases; junction bases not matched to a gene: 9. CDR3 residues: CASSETAGGGYEQYF. The CDR3, as DNA: TGTGCCAGCAGCGAGACAGCGGGAGGAGGGTACGAGCAGTACTTC.

This clonotype was seen only once. The rearrangement uses TRBV30 and TRBJ1-6; D gene uncertain. Germline V gene sequence: CDR1 GTSNPN, CDR2 SVGIG (reference sequence). V lost 3 bases and J 7 bases, leaving 10 bases between the germline ends. The CDR3 spans 13 residues. CDR3 in amino acids: CAWREVTNSPLHF. The CDR3 region has the DNA TGTGCCTGGAGGGAGGTTACCAATTCACCCCTCCACTTT. The whole variable domain, filled in from reference TRBV30 and TRBJ1-6, reads SQTIHQWPATLVQPVGSPLSLECTVEGTSNPNLYWYRQAAGRGLQLLFYSVGIGQISSEVPQNLSASRPQDRQFILSSKKLLLSDSGFYLCAWREVTNSPLHFGNGTRLTVT.

This chain links TRBV5-1 with TRBJ2-7; 14 bases line up with TRBD2. Germline loops: CDR1 SGHRS, CDR2 YFSETQ. CDR3 size: 17 residues. J gave up 3 bases and V 1 base, and 6 bases lay outside the gene matches. The CDR3 sequence: CASSLTLGTSGSYEQYF. The CDR3 DNA follows: TGCGCCAGCAGCTTGACATTAGGGACTAGCGGGAGCTACGAGCAGTACTTC. Together with reference TRBV5-1 and TRBJ2-7, the CDR3 gives the full variable domain: KAGVTQTPRYLIKTRGQQVTLSCSPISGHRSVSWYQQTPGQGLQFLFEYFSETQRNKGNFPGRFSGRQFSNSRSEMNVSTLELGDSALYLCASSLTLGTSGSYEQYFGPGTRLTVT.

This clonotype was seen a few times. V usage is TRBV19 and J usage is TRBJ2-5; a possible D gene is TRBD2 (5 bases). Germline V gene sequence: CDR1 LNHDA, CDR2 SQIVND (reference sequence). The V end lost 2 bases, the J end lost 4 bases, and 8 bases lay between the germline ends. This CDR3 contains 13 residues. CDR3 region: CASSIRTGETQYF. The DNA for the CDR3 is TGTGCCAGTAGTATAAGGACTGGAGAGACCCAGTACTTC. Full variable domain (outside the CDR3, taken from reference TRBV19 and TRBJ2-5): DGGITQSPKYLFRKEGQNVTLSCEQNLNHDAMYWYRQDPGQGLRLIYYSQIVNDFQKGDIAEGYSVSREKKESFPLTVTSAQKNPTAFYLCASSIRTGETQYFGPGTRLLVL.

This clonotype has more than one count but fewer than ten. V and J are TRBV27 and TRBJ1-2, with 7 bases matching TRBD1. Unmatched junction bases numbered 6, after V lost 3 bases and J lost 8 bases. CDR1 MNHEY and CDR2 SMNVEV come from the germline V gene (reference sequence). The CDR3 contains 13 residues. In DNA form, the CDR3 reads TGTGCCAGCAGTTTGACAGGGTTGGACGGCTACACCTTC. It translates to CASSLTGLDGYTF.

The rearrangement uses TRBV2 and TRBJ2-5; the D is unclear. Matching the DNA end better, TRBJ2-7 makes the J call doubtful. The CDR3 is 12 residues long. Germline values: CDR1 SNHLY, CDR2 FYNNEI. The CDR3 sequence is CASSGARREQYF. Written as DNA, the CDR3 is TGTGCCAGCAGTGGGGCTAGGCGCGAGCAGTACTTC.

The chain carries TRBV4-1 and TRBJ2-7; 9 bases map to TRBD2. The germline CDR1 and CDR2 sequences are MGHRA and YSYEKL. The CDR3 has 15 residues. With 2 bases clipped from V and 9 bases from J, the junction kept 11 bases outside the gene matches. CDR3 DNA sequence: TGCGCCAGCAGCCAAAGACTAGCGGAGTACAATAGGCAGTACTTC. Protein sequence: CASSQRLAEYNRQYF.

With regard to this clonotype: At one end the junction does not follow the germline gene, possibly because of a read error. The V gene is TRBV24-1, the J gene TRBJ2-5; TRBD1 agrees at 7 bases. Germline-derived CDR1 and CDR2 are KGHDR and SFDVKD. CDR3 length: 14 amino acids. CDR3 amino acids: CAASEPGQSNEQYF. DNA of the CDR3: TGTGCCGCCAGTGAACCGGGACAGTCCAATGAGCAGTACTTC.

The chain joins TRBV25-1 to TRBJ1-1, with D hard to call. The V gene lost 1 base and the J gene lost 4 bases, with 4 bases spanning the gap. This CDR3 is built from 12 residues. Germline-derived CDR1 and CDR2 are MGHDK and SYGVNS. The CDR3 DNA sequence: TGTGCCAGCAGTGAATGGGGCACTGAAGCTTTCTTT. Residues: CASSEWGTEAFF.

The V gene is TRBV7-6, the J gene TRBJ2-1, with D possibly matching TRBD1 (6 bases). This CDR3 spans 17 amino acids. In germline, CDR1 is SGHVS, CDR2 FNYEAQ. V shed 0 bases and J shed 9 bases, with 21 bases lying between them. This CDR3 is CASSLAQRFLEGGEQFF. CDR3 nucleotides: TGTGCCAGCAGCTTAGCGCAAAGGTTTCTGGAAGGGGGTGAGCAGTTCTTC.

The genes are TRBV20-1 and TRBJ2-4; TRBD2 aligns across 8 bases. The DNA end lines up better with TRBJ2-7; the J call may be wrong. The germline gives CDR1 DFQATT, CDR2 SNEGSKA (reference sequence). The CDR3 is 13 amino acids. The CDR3 DNA reads TGCAGTGGATGGACTAGCTCATTCTACGAGCAGTACTTC. Translated, it gives CSGWTSSFYEQYF.

This clonotype was detected only a few times. This chain uses TRBV27 with TRBJ2-7, with 8 positions matching TRBD1. Germline V gene lookup returns CDR1 MNHEY and CDR2 SMNVEV (reference sequence). With V trimmed by 7 bases and J by 4 bases, 9 bases remained unmatched. The CDR3 has 14 residues. The CDR3 here is CASTSLDRVYEQYF. Here the CDR3 DNA reads TGTGCCAGCACTTCCTTGGACAGGGTGTACGAGCAGTACTTC.

J is TRBJ2-7 and V is TRBV5-8, with a tentative D call TRBD1 (6 bases). V lost 4 bases and J 2 bases, leaving 16 bases between the germline ends. The germline V gene encodes CDR1 SGHTS and CDR2 YDEGEE. The CDR3 extends over 15 amino acids. The CDR3 here is CASSKIRDTAYEQYF. CDR3 bases: TGTGCCAGCAGCAAGATACGGGACACAGCCTACGAGCAGTACTTC.

Remarks on this clonotype: Mismatch with germline at one junction end may stem from a read error. The chain joins TRBV11-2 to TRBJ2-1, with D possibly being TRBD1 (5 bases). Per the germline V gene, CDR1 is SGHAT and CDR2 is FQNNGV. The CDR3 length is 14 residues. CDR3 in DNA: TGTGCCGGCAGTCTATCGGCAGACAGAAATGAGCAGTTCTTC. Translated: CAGSLSADRNEQFF.

This chain uses TRBV20-1 with TRBJ2-1, with TRBD1 matching 7 bases. Germline V gene lookup returns CDR1 DFQATT and CDR2 SNEGSKA (reference sequence). The CDR3 runs to 16 residues. The V segment lost 2 bases and the J segment 0 bases; nucleotides outside the gene matches: 7. DNA for the CDR3: TGCAGTGCTAGACGGGGACAGACCATCTCCTACAATGAGCAGTTCTTC. This codes for CSARRGQTISYNEQFF.

A note on this clonotype: A much larger clonotype is one base distant, so this may be a read error. This CDR3 is CSARLASGRVLYNEQFF. The DNA for the CDR3 is TGCAGTGCTAGACTTGCTAGCGGGAGGGTCTTGTACAATGAGCAGTTCTTC. This rearrangement joins TRBV20-1 to TRBJ2-1; the match to TRBD2 covers 12 bases. The trim removed 2 bases at V and 4 bases at J, leaving 9 bases unmatched. The CDR3 has 17 amino acids. Germline CDR1 DFQATT, CDR2 SNEGSKA (reference sequence).

The rearrangement joins TRBV7-9 to TRBJ2-7; D unresolved. The CDR3 runs 12 residues. Germline-derived CDR1 and CDR2 are SEHNR and FQNEAQ (reference sequence). V shed 5 bases and J shed 3 bases, with 8 bases lying between them. The CDR3 is CASSPMNYEQYF. CDR3 bases: TGTGCCAGCAGCCCAATGAACTACGAGCAGTACTTC.

The rearrangement links TRBV5-1 to TRBJ2-1; TRBD2 might be the D (6 bases). The end of the DNA is better explained by TRBJ2-7, so the J call may be wrong. From germline, CDR1 is SGHRS and CDR2 YFSETQ. This CDR3 is 16 amino acids long. The CDR3 here is CASSLESGLGFYEQYF. The CDR3 DNA follows: TGCGCCAGCAGCTTGGAGTCGGGACTCGGATTCTACGAGCAGTACTTC.

The chain is built from TRBV20-1 and TRBJ1-5, with 8 bases fitting TRBD1. Germline lookup yields CDR1 DFQATT and CDR2 SNEGSKA (reference sequence). The trim removed 6 bases at V and 6 bases at J, leaving 7 bases unmatched. CDR3 length: 13 amino acids. CDR3 amino acids: CSAQTGAAQPQHF. In nucleotides, the CDR3 is TGCAGTGCCCAGACAGGGGCCGCTCAGCCCCAGCATTTT.